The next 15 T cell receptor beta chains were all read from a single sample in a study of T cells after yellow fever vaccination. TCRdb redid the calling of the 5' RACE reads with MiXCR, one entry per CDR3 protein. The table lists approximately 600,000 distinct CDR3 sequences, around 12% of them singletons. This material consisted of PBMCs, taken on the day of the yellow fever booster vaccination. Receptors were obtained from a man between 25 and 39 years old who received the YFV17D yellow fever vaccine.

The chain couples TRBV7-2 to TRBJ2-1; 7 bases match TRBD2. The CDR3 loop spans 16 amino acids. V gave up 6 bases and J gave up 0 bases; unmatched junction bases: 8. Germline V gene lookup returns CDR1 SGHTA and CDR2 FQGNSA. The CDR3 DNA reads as TGTGCCAGCAGGGGCGGGGGAGGCGGCTCCTACAATGAGCAGTTCTTC. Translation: CASRGGGGGSYNEQFF.

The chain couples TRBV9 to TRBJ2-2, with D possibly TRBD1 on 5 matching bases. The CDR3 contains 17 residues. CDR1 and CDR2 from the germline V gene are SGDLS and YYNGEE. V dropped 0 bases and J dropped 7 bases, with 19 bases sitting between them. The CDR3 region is CASSVEASGRSGGELFF. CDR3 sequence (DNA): TGTGCCAGCAGCGTAGAGGCGTCAGGGCGAAGTGGCGGGGAGCTGTTTTTT. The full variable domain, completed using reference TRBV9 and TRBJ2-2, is DSGVTQTPKHLITATGQRVTLRCSPRSGDLSVYWYQQSLDQGLQFLIQYYNGEERAKGNILERFSAQQFPDLHSELNLSSLELGDSALYFCASSVEASGRSGGELFFGEGSRLTVL.

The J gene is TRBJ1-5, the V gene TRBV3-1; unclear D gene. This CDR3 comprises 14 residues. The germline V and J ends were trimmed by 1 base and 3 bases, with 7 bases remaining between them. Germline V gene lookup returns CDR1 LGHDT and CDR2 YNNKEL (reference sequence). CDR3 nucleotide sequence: TGTGCCAGCAGCCAAGCGGGAATCAATCAGCCCCAGCATTTT. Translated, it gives CASSQAGINQPQHF.

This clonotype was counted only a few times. Written as DNA, the CDR3 is TGTGCCATCACCAAAGGTTTATTAGAGACCCAGTACTTC. This codes for CAITKGLLETQYF. V gene TRBV10-3 combines with J gene TRBJ2-5, with no clear D. Per germline, CDR1 ENHRY and CDR2 SYGVKD. Trimming took 7 bases from V and 4 from J, leaving 13 bases between them. The CDR3 extends over 13 amino acids.

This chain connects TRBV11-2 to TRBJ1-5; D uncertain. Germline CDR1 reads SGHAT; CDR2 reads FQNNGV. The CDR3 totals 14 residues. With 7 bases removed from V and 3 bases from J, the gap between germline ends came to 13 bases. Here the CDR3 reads CASILSRYNQPQHF. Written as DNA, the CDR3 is TGTGCCAGCATCCTTAGCAGGTACAATCAGCCCCAGCATTTT.

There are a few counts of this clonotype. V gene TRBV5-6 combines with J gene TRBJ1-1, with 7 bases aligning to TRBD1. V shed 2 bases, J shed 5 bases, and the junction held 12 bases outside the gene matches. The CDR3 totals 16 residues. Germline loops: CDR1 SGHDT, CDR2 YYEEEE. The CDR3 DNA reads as TGTGCCAGCAGCTTCGAACTAGGGGGCCCACGGACTGAAGCTTTCTTT. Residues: CASSFELGGPRTEAFF.

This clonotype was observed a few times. Here the CDR3 DNA reads TGTGCCAGCAGCGTAGCTTCCGGGGTAGGAGAGACCCAGTACTTC. Residues: CASSVASGVGETQYF. The rearrangement links TRBV9 to TRBJ2-5; a weak D match, TRBD2 (5 bases). V shed 0 bases and J shed 4 bases, with 13 bases lying between them. Germline CDR1 reads SGDLS; CDR2 reads YYNGEE. This CDR3 comprises 15 residues.

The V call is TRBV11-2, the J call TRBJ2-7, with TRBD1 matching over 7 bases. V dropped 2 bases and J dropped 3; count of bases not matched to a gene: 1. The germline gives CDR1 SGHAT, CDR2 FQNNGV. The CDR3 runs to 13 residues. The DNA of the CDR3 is TGTGCCAGCAGCTTATACAGGGGCTACGAGCAGTACTTC. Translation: CASSLYRGYEQYF.

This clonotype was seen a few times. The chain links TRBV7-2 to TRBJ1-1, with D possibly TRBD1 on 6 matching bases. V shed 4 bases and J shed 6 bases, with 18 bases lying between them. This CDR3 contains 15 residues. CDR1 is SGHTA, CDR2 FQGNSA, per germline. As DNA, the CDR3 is TGTGCCAGCAGCTCGTCGGGGGCTGATTGGGCTGAAGCTTTCTTT. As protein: CASSSSGADWAEAFF.

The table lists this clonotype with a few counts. The CDR3 nucleotides read TGCGCCAGCAGCCGTCCCGGGACAGGGGGCGGAGGACAAGAGACCCAGTACTTC. Residues: CASSRPGTGGGGQETQYF. The V and J genes are TRBV5-1 and TRBJ2-5; 12 nucleotides align to TRBD1. The CDR3 contains 18 residues. Germline V CDR1 and CDR2: SGHRS, YFSETQ. V shed 4 bases, J shed 2 bases, and the junction held 12 bases outside the gene matches.

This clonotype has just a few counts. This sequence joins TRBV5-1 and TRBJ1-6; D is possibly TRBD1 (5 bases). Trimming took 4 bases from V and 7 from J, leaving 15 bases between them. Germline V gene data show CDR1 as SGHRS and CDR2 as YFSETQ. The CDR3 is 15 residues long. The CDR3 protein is CASSHGATENSPLHF. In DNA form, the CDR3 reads TGCGCCAGCAGCCATGGGGCCACGGAAAATTCACCCCTCCACTTT.

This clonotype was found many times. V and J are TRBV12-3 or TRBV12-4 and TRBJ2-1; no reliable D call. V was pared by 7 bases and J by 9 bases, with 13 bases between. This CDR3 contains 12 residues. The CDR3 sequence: CASIYSVTEQFF. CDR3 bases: TGTGCCAGCATATACAGTGTAACTGAGCAGTTCTTC.

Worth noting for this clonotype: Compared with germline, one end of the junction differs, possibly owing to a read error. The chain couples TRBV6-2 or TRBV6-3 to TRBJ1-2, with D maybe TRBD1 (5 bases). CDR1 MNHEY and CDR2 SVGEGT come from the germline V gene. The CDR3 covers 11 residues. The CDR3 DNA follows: TGTGCCAGCATTGAGTCCGGCAGGGCCTTCTTC. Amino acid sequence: CASIESGRAFF.

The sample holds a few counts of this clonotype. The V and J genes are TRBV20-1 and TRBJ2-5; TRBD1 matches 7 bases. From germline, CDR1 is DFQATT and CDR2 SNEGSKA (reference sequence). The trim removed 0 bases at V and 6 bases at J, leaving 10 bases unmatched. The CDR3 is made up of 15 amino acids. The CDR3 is CSARDISQGMKTQYF. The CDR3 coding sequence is TGCAGTGCTAGAGACATTTCACAGGGGATGAAGACCCAGTACTTC.

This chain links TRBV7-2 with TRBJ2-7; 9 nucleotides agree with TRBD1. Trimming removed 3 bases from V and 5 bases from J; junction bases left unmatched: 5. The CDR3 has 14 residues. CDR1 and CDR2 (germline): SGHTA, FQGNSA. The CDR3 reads CASSFNRGLNEQYF. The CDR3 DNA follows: TGTGCCAGCAGCTTTAACAGGGGGCTCAACGAGCAGTACTTC.